This TCR beta chain was recorded in a study of cytomegalovirus exposure and HLA in healthy donors. At collection, donors were nominally healthy, but unrecorded immune exposures were probable. PCR used 60 Vbeta primers and 13 Jbeta primers. Here immunoSEQ multiplex PCR was the method, and the copy in TCRdb shows in-frame clones only, minus some. In the table there are over 100,000 clones, about 80% of which are singletons. Germline V gene data show CDR1 as SGHKS and CDR2 as YYEKEE (reference sequence). This CDR3 contains 12 residues. Germline trimming cut 9 bases from V and 2 bases from J; bases unmatched to any gene: 5.

Material for sequencing was PBMCs. The source of this sequence is a woman aged 50 to 65 in good health and CMV-seropositive. The chain combines TRBV5-5 with TRBJ2-7, with TRBD1 matching over 7 bases. The CDR3 sequence: CATGTDPYEQYF. In nucleotides, the CDR3 is TGTGCCACCGGGACAGACCCCTACGAGCAGTACTTC. The full variable domain, rest sourced from reference TRBV5-5 and TRBJ2-7, is DAGVTQSPTHLIKTRGQQVTLRCSPISGHKSVSWYQQVLGQGPQFIFQYYEKEERGRGNFPDRFSARQFPNYSSELNVNALLLGDSALYLCATGTDPYEQYFGPGTRLTVT.